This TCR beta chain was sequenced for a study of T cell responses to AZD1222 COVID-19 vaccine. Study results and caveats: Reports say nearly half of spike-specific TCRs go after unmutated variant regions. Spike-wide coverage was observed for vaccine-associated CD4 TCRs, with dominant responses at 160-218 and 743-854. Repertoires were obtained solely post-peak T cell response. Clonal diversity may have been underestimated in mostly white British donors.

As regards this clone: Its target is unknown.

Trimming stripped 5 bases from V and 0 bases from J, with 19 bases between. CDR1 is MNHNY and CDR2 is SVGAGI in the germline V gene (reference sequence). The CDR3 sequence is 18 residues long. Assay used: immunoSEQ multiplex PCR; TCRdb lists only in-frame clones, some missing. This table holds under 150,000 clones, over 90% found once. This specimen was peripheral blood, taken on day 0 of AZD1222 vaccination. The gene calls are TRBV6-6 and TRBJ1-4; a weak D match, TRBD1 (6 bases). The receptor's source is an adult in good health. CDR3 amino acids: CASSPEDSTTSTNEKLFF. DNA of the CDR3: TGTGCCAGCAGTCCTGAGGACAGCACCACGTCAACTAATGAAAAACTGTTTTTT.